This T cell receptor (beta chain) was recovered during a study of T cells in Graves' hyperthyroidism and ophthalmopathy. General study findings and limits: Stable hyperthyroidism was told apart from ophthalmopathy by a model built on 13 V-J features.

TCR beta CDR3 region amplification was performed from RNA transcripts. The HTBI primer set drove a first-round RT-PCR of the TCR CDR3. In TCRdb, the multiplex PCR reads were re-called with MiXCR into one record per CDR3 protein. The sample comprises under 750,000 distinct CDR3 sequences, about 17% of which are singletons, and 16% rests with the top ten. Germline CDR1 KGHSH, CDR2 LQKENI. There are 13 residues in the CDR3. The V and J ends lost 3 bases and 5 bases respectively, with 10 bases between them. This clonotype occurred many times. Its antigen is still unknown. This sequence originates from a woman between 50 and 59 years old with Graves' hyperthyroidism that later progressed to Graves' ophthalmopathy. The chain combines TRBV18 with TRBJ1-2, with D possibly TRBD1 on 6 matching bases. Material for sequencing was blood. CDR3 sequence (DNA): TGTGCCAGCTCACCTGAGGGGGAATATGGCTACACCTTC. It codes for CASSPEGEYGYTF. Together with reference TRBV18 and TRBJ1-2, the CDR3 gives the full variable domain: NAGVMQNPRHLVRRRGQEARLRCSPMKGHSHVYWYRQLPEEGLKFMVYLQKENIIDESGMPKERFSAEFPKEGPSILRIQQVVRGDSAAYFCASSPEGEYGYTFGSGTRLTVV.